The clone carrying this TCR beta chain appeared a single time. Its antigen is unknown. At one of its ends the junction is not consistent with the germline gene, which may arise from a read error. Graves' hyperthyroidism showing no ophthalmopathy progression within 18 months was considered stable. Hyperthyroidism had been newly diagnosed in patients aged 18 to 65, and its duration was under 2 months. Diagnostic assessment was based on clinical symptoms, serum thyroxine and TRAb, thyroid ultrasound and orbital computed tomography. Amplification of TCR beta CDR3 regions used RNA as the template. First-round RT-PCR with HTBI primers amplified the TCR CDR3 region. TCRdb fed the multiplex PCR reads into MiXCR, producing one record per CDR3 protein. The repertoire holds 500,000 to 750,000 distinct CDR3 sequences, about 45% seen once, with about 8.3% in the top ten. These data belong to a study of T cells in Graves' hyperthyroidism and ophthalmopathy.

Points from the study as a whole: Appearing also in blood were most of the thyroid clonotypes expanded above 0.001.

The specimen sequenced was peripheral blood or thyroid tissue (not recorded which). The clonotype originates from a woman under 30 with Graves' hyperthyroidism.

CDR3 bases: TGTGCCAGCAGCTTATCTCGGTTGGATGAGCAGTTTTTT. Amino acid sequence: CASSLSRLDEQFF. This rearrangement joins TRBV7-3 to TRBJ2-2; D ambiguous. Germline assignment: CDR1 SGHTA and CDR2 FQGTGA. The CDR3 is made up of 13 amino acids.